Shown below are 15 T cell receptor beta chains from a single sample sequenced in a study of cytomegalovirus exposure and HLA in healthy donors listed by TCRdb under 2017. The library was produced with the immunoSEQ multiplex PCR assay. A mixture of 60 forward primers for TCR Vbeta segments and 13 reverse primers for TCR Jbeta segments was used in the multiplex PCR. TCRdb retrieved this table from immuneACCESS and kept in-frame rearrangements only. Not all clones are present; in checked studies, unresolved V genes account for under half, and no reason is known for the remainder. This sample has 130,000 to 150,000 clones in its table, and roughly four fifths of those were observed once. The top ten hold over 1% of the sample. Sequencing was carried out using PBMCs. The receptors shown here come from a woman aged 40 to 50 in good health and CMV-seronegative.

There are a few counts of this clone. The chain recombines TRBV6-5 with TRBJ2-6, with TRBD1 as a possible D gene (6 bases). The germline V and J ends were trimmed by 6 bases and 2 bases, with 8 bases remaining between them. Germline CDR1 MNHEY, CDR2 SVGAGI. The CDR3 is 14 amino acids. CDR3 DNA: TGTGCCAGCAGGACAGGAGCTGGGGCCAACGTCCTGACTTTC. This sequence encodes CASRTGAGANVLTF.

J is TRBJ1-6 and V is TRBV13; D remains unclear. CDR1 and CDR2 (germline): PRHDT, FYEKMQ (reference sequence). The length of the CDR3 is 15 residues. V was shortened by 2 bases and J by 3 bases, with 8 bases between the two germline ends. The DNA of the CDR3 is TGTGCCAGCAGCTTAAACAAAAACTATAATTCACCCCTCCACTTT. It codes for CASSLNKNYNSPLHF.

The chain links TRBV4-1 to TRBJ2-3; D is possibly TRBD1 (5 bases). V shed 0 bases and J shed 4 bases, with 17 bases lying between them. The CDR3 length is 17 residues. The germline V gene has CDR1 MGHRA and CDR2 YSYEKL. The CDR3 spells CASSQDQGFQIPDTQYF. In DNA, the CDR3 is TGCGCCAGCAGCCAAGATCAGGGCTTTCAGATCCCAGATACGCAGTATTTT.

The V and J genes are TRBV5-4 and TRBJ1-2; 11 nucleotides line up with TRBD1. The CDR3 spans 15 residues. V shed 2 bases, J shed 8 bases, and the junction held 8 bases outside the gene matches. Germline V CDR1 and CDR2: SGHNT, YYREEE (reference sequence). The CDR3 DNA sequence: TGTGCCAGCAGCTTAGTCTCGGGACAGGGGGGAGGCTACACCTTC. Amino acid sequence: CASSLVSGQGGGYTF.

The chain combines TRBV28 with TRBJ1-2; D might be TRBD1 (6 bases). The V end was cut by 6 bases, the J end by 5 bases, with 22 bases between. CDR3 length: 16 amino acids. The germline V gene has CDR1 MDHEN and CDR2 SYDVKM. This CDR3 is CASSPFEQGTRYGYTF. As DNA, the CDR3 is TGTGCCAGCAGCCCATTTGAACAGGGAACTAGGTATGGCTACACCTTC.

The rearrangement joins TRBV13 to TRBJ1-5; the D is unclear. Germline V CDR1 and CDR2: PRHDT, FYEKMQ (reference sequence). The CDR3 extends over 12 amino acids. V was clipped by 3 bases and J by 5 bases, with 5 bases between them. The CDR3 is CASSFRDQPQHF. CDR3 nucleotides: TGTGCCAGCAGCTTCCGAGATCAGCCCCAGCATTTT.

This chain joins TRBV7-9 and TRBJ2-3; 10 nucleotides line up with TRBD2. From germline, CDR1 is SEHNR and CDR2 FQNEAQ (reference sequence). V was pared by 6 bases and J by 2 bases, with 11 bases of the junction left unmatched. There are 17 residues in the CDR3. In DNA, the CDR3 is TGTGCCAGCAGAAGGGAGAGCGGGGGGGTATACACAGATACGCAGTATTTT. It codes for CASRRESGGVYTDTQYF.

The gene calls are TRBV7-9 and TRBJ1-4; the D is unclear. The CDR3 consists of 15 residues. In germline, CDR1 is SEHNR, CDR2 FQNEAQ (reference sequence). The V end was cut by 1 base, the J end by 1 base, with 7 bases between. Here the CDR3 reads CASSLVVRTNEKLFF. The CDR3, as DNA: TGTGCCAGCAGCTTAGTCGTCAGAACTAATGAAAAACTGTTTTTT. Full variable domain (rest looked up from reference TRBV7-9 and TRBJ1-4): DTGVSQNPRHKITKRGQNVTFRCDPISEHNRLYWYRQTLGQGPEFLTYFQNEAQLEKSRLLSDRFSAERPKGSFSTLEIQRTEQGDSAMYLCASSLVVRTNEKLFFGSGTQLSVL.

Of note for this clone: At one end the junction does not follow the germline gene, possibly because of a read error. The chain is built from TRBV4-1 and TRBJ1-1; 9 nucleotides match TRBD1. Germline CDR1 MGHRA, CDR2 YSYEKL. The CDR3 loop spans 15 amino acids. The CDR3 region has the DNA TGTGCCAGCAGCCAAGAACTTATCTGGACAGGGGACGCTTTCTTT. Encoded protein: CASSQELIWTGDAFF.

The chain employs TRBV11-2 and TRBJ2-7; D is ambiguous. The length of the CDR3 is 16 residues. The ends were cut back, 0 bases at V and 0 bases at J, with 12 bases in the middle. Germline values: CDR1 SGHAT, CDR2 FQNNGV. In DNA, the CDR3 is TGTGCCAGCAGCTTAGATCAAAGCGTCCACTCCTACGAGCAGTACGTC. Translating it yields CASSLDQSVHSYEQYV.

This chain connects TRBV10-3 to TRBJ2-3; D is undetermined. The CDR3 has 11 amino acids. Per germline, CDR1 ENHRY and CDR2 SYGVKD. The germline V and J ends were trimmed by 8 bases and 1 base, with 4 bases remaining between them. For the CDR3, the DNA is TGTGCCATCGCAGGCACAGATACGCAGTATTTT. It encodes CAIAGTDTQYF.

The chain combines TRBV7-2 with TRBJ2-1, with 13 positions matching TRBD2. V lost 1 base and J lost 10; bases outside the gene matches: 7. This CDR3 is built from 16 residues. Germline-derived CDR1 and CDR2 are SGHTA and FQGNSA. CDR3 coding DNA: TGTGCCAGCAGCTTAGAGGGGACTAGCGGGGCCCGGGAGCAGTTCTTC. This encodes CASSLEGTSGAREQFF.

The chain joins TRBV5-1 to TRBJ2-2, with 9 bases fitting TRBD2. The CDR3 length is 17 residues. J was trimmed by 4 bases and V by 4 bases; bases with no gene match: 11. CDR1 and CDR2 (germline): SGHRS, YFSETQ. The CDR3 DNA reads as TGCGCCAGCAGCGTTAGCGGGGGCCGCCCGGGCACCGGGGAGCTGTTTTTT. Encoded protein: CASSVSGGRPGTGELFF.

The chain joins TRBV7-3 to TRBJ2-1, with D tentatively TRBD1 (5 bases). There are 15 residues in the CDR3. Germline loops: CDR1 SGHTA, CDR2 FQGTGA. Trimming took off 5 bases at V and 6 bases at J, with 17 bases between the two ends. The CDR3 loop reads CASSSSGFNGNEQFF. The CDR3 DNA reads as TGTGCCAGCAGCAGTTCAGGGTTTAACGGCAATGAGCAGTTCTTC.

CDR3 nucleotides: TGTGCCAGCAGCCCAAATCCGCAGGGCGAGCAGTACGTC. It specifies CASSPNPQGEQYV. The V and J genes are TRBV11-2 and TRBJ2-7; D is possibly TRBD1 (5 bases). V lost 5 bases, J lost 6 bases, and 14 bases lay in between. This CDR3 is built from 13 residues. Germline V gene data show CDR1 as SGHAT and CDR2 as FQNNGV.